Listed here are 27 T cell receptor beta chains from one sample, sequenced in a study of shared clonotypes between healthy human individuals. Libraries were prepared by immunoSEQ multiplex PCR; TCRdb keeps only in-frame clonotypes and omits some of them. The data show 2 million to 3 million clones, 93% seen once. The specimen sequenced was naive CD4+ T cells from PBMCs. Described subset: CD45RA+ positively selected. These receptors were collected from a man aged 18 to 30 in good health. Some clones in this sample may be carry-over from other donors' samples.

The chain carries TRBV11-3 and TRBJ2-1; 9 bases are shared with TRBD2. Trimming cost V 5 bases and J 0 bases; bases outside gene matches: 8. CDR1 and CDR2 (germline): SGHNT, YENEEA. The CDR3 runs 17 residues. CDR3 DNA sequence: TGTGCCAGCAGCCCTCCAGCGGGAGGTCCCTCCTACAATGAGCAGTTCTTC. It specifies CASSPPAGGPSYNEQFF.

A word on this clone: The sample holds other DNA sequences that translate to the same CDR3. V gene TRBV5-1 combines with J gene TRBJ1-2; TRBD1 matches 8 bases. V was clipped by 0 bases and J by 5 bases; unmatched bases: 3. The CDR3 has 14 amino acids. Germline V gene lookup returns CDR1 SGHRS and CDR2 YFSETQ. The CDR3 spells CASSLEGTGYGYTF. The CDR3 DNA follows: TGCGCCAGCAGCTTGGAAGGGACAGGATATGGCTACACCTTC.

The chain couples TRBV28 to TRBJ2-1; 11 bases align to TRBD2. The V gene's germline CDR1 is MDHEN and CDR2 SYDVKM. The CDR3 is 14 amino acids. The V and J ends lost 5 bases and 9 bases, in that order; junction bases with no gene match: 6. CDR3 sequence: CASSVAGGPSEQFF. CDR3 coding DNA: TGTGCCAGCAGTGTAGCGGGAGGGCCCAGTGAGCAGTTCTTC.

V is TRBV7-2 and J is TRBJ2-4; the match to TRBD2 covers 10 bases. CDR1 and CDR2 (germline): SGHTA, FQGNSA. Trimming took 5 bases from V and 3 from J; bases not matched to a gene: 4. The CDR3 length is 15 residues. CDR3 nucleotide sequence: TGTGCCAGCAGCCTCCGGACTAGCGGCAAAAACATTCAGTACTTC. It encodes CASSLRTSGKNIQYF.

V usage is TRBV28 and J usage is TRBJ2-2; no clear D. Trimming shortened V by 6 bases and J by 4 bases, and 15 bases separated the two germline ends. Germline V gene lookup returns CDR1 MDHEN and CDR2 SYDVKM. There are 15 residues in the CDR3. In DNA form, the CDR3 reads TGTGCCAGCAGGTCGGCCGGGCCGGGCACCGGGGAGCTGTTTTTT. This sequence encodes CASRSAGPGTGELFF. The complete variable domain, with remaining parts taken from reference TRBV28 and TRBJ2-2, reads DVKVTQSSRYLVKRTGEKVFLECVQDMDHENMFWYRQDPGLGLRLIYFSYDVKMKEKGDIPEGYSVSREKKERFSLILESASTNQTSMYLCASRSAGPGTGELFFGEGSRLTVL.

The CDR3 DNA reads TGTGCCACCCTGGACAAGTATGGCTACACCTTC. Protein sequence: CATLDKYGYTF. The chain is built from TRBV28 and TRBJ1-2, with TRBD1 as a possible D gene (5 bases). CDR1 and CDR2 (germline): MDHEN, SYDVKM. Trimming pared 10 bases from V and 5 bases from J, leaving 11 bases between. This CDR3 spans 11 amino acids.

This chain connects TRBV6-5 to TRBJ1-1; the D gene is possibly TRBD1 (5 bases). V lost 6 bases and J lost 5, with 19 bases in between. The length of the CDR3 is 15 residues. Germline V gene data show CDR1 as MNHEY and CDR2 as SVGAGI. The CDR3 nucleotides are TGTGCCAGCAGCCACTCACCGGGGCAGAGGACTGAAGCTTTCTTT. Translated, it gives CASSHSPGQRTEAFF.

V and J are TRBV7-2 and TRBJ2-7; TRBD1 matches at 9 bases. This CDR3 contains 15 residues. The V and J ends lost 5 bases and 3 bases, in that order; junction bases with no gene match: 8. The germline V gene has CDR1 SGHTA and CDR2 FQGNSA. The DNA of the CDR3 is TGTGCCAGCAGCAGACCGGGACAGGGAATCTACGAGCAGTACTTC. This encodes CASSRPGQGIYEQYF. The variable domain in full, with the rest retrieved from reference TRBV7-2 and TRBJ2-7, is GAGVSQSPSNKVTEKGKDVELRCDPISGHTALYWYRQSLGQGLEFLIYFQGNSAPDKSGLPSDRFSAERTGGSVSTLTIQRTQQEDSAVYLCASSRPGQGIYEQYFGPGTRLTVT.

Of note for this clone: This specimen includes other DNA sequences encoding the same CDR3. This chain connects TRBV30 to TRBJ2-7, with 8 bases that match TRBD1. V lost 2 bases and J lost 3; bases outside the gene matches: 0. CDR1 is GTSNPN and CDR2 is SVGIG in the germline V gene (reference sequence). CDR3 size: 12 residues. The CDR3 region is CAWSTGGYEQYF. The CDR3 DNA reads as TGTGCCTGGAGTACAGGGGGCTACGAGCAGTACTTC.

The V call is TRBV18, the J call TRBJ1-2; D might be TRBD1 (6 bases). This CDR3 has 16 residues. Trimming cost V 2 bases and J 4 bases, with 17 bases left between them. Per the germline V gene, CDR1 is KGHSH and CDR2 is LQKENI. The CDR3 DNA is TGTGCCAGCTCACCAGGGAGGACAGAGACTTCCTATGGCTACACCTTC. It codes for CASSPGRTETSYGYTF.

This clone was counted a single time. V and J are TRBV18 and TRBJ1-3; D call uncertain. The V gene lost 3 bases and the J gene lost 0 bases, with 12 bases spanning the gap. CDR3 length equals 16 residues. CDR1 is KGHSH, CDR2 LQKENI, per germline. CDR3 in DNA: TGTGCCAGCTCACCGAGTATTCGCAGCTCTGGAAACACCATATATTTT. Translated: CASSPSIRSSGNTIYF.

A word on this clone: The same CDR3 is also encoded by other DNA sequences in this sample. The CDR3 sequence is CASSLVAGASDTQYF. CDR3 bases: TGCGCCAGCAGCTTGGTTGCGGGAGCGTCAGATACGCAGTATTTT. This chain uses TRBV5-1 with TRBJ2-3; TRBD2 agrees at 7 bases. The germline V gene encodes CDR1 SGHRS and CDR2 YFSETQ. The CDR3 length is 15 residues. Trimming took 0 bases from V and 4 from J; bases not matched to a gene: 5.

This chain joins TRBV7-9 and TRBJ2-7; TRBD1 might be the D (6 bases). There are 15 residues in the CDR3. CDR1 is SEHNR, CDR2 FQNEAQ, per germline (reference sequence). The V end lost 5 bases, the J end lost 6 bases, and 20 bases lay between the germline ends. The CDR3 here is CASSTGRGPRGEQYF. DNA for the CDR3: TGTGCCAGCAGCACGGGCAGGGGTCCAAGGGGCGAGCAGTACTTC.

The chain is built from TRBV2 and TRBJ2-2, with D possibly being TRBD1 (6 bases). Germline V gene lookup returns CDR1 SNHLY and CDR2 FYNNEI. The length of the CDR3 is 20 residues. V lost 5 bases and J 7 bases, leaving 32 bases between the germline ends. The DNA of the CDR3 is TGTGCCAGCAGTCCCCGGGCCCCACAGTGGGGGCCGAAGTCGATCGGGGAGCTGTTTTTT. The encoded protein is CASSPRAPQWGPKSIGELFF. Full variable domain (missing parts from reference TRBV2 and TRBJ2-2): EPEVTQTPSHQVTQMGQEVILRCVPISNHLYFYWYRQILGQKVEFLVSFYNNEISEKSEIFDDQFSVERPDGSNFTLKIRSTKLEDSAMYFCASSPRAPQWGPKSIGELFFGEGSRLTVL.

The chain couples TRBV7-8 to TRBJ2-7, with a weak D call TRBD1 (7 bases). The CDR3 length is 17 residues. Germline V lookup: CDR1 SGHVS, CDR2 FQNEAQ. V shed 1 base and J shed 3 bases, with 19 bases lying between them. CDR3 amino acids: CASSLVVIARGDYEQYF. Written as DNA, the CDR3 is TGTGCCAGCAGCTTAGTAGTAATAGCCAGGGGGGACTACGAGCAGTACTTC.

The CDR3 protein is CASSIGEGRHYGYTF. The DNA for the CDR3 is TGTGCCAGTAGTATTGGGGAAGGACGGCACTATGGCTACACCTTC. The chain couples TRBV19 to TRBJ1-2; unclear D gene. The V gene's germline CDR1 is LNHDA and CDR2 SQIVND (reference sequence). CDR3 length: 15 residues. V lost 3 bases, J lost 3 bases, and 14 bases lay in between.

The rearrangement links TRBV6-6 to TRBJ1-5; no definite D call. The CDR3 extends over 15 amino acids. Per germline, CDR1 MNHNY and CDR2 SVGAGI (reference sequence). Trimming took off 2 bases at V and 7 bases at J, with 15 bases between the two ends. The CDR3 reads CASSYPDALSQPQHF. Written as DNA, the CDR3 is TGTGCCAGCAGTTACCCGGACGCACTTAGCCAGCCCCAGCATTTT.

The chain links TRBV6-1 to TRBJ2-5; D is unclear. CDR1 MNHNS and CDR2 SASEGT come from the germline V gene. Trimming pared 5 bases from V and 5 bases from J, leaving 9 bases between. This CDR3 contains 12 residues. The CDR3 here is CASSSVGETQYF. The CDR3 nucleotides are TGTGCCAGCAGTTCCGTGGGGGAGACCCAGTACTTC.

This clone was observed a single time. The chain recombines TRBV6-5 with TRBJ2-7; D is perhaps TRBD1 (5 bases). CDR1 is MNHEY, CDR2 SVGAGI, per germline. The V gene lost 4 bases and the J gene lost 0 bases, with 10 bases spanning the gap. This CDR3 has 14 residues. The CDR3, as DNA: TGTGCCAGCAGTTCCCATAGGGGCTCCTACGAGCAGTACTTC. Its protein is CASSSHRGSYEQYF.

The V gene is TRBV5-4, the J gene TRBJ2-5; D gene ambiguous. Germline V lookup: CDR1 SGHNT, CDR2 YYREEE (reference sequence). V was trimmed by 1 base and J by 3 bases, leaving 7 bases between them. The CDR3 runs 13 residues. The DNA of the CDR3 is TGTGCCAGCAGCTTGTCGGCAGAAGAGACCCAGTACTTC. Residues: CASSLSAEETQYF.

The gene calls are TRBV7-9 and TRBJ2-3; D remains ambiguous. Trimming took off 3 bases at V and 5 bases at J, with 12 bases between the two ends. This CDR3 region has 14 residues. Germline CDR1 SEHNR, CDR2 FQNEAQ (reference sequence). The chain's CDR3 is CASSFTTILDTQYF. The DNA of the CDR3 is TGTGCCAGCAGCTTTACCACAATTTTAGATACGCAGTATTTT. The whole variable domain, remainder taken from reference TRBV7-9 and TRBJ2-3, is DTGVSQNPRHKITKRGQNVTFRCDPISEHNRLYWYRQTLGQGPEFLTYFQNEAQLEKSRLLSDRFSAERPKGSFSTLEIQRTEQGDSAMYLCASSFTTILDTQYFGPGTRLTVL.

This chain joins TRBV28 and TRBJ1-6; D unresolved. Germline lookup yields CDR1 MDHEN and CDR2 SYDVKM. Trimming shortened V by 6 bases and J by 7 bases, and 16 bases separated the two germline ends. The CDR3 totals 15 residues. The CDR3 DNA is TGTGCCAGCAGAAGAGAGGGAGAAAGAAATTCACCCCTCCACTTT. Encoded protein: CASRREGERNSPLHF.

This clone was seen just once. V is TRBV19 and J is TRBJ1-5; a weak D match, TRBD1 (5 bases). The germline CDR1 and CDR2 sequences are LNHDA and SQIVND (reference sequence). The CDR3 has 15 residues. Trimming removed 2 bases at V and 0 bases at J, with 8 bases between. CDR3 sequence (DNA): TGTGCCAGTAGTATACAGGGTTTTAGCAATCAGCCCCAGCATTTT. Amino acid sequence: CASSIQGFSNQPQHF.

Worth noting for this clone: Other DNA sequences in this specimen translate into the identical CDR3. The chain carries TRBV7-3 and TRBJ2-3; D is possibly TRBD2 (6 bases). The CDR3 is made up of 15 amino acids. Germline CDR1 and CDR2: SGHTA and FQGTGA. The germline V and J ends were trimmed by 2 bases and 1 base, with 10 bases remaining between them. The CDR3 DNA sequence: TGTGCCAGCAGCTTATCATTAGCGGGCACAGATACGCAGTATTTT. Protein: CASSLSLAGTDTQYF.

The chain joins TRBV7-9 to TRBJ1-4, with D perhaps TRBD1 (6 bases). Trimming took 5 bases from V and 8 from J, leaving 15 bases between them. The CDR3 spans 14 residues. Germline CDR1 and CDR2: SEHNR and FQNEAQ (reference sequence). The CDR3 DNA follows: TGTGCCAGCAGCCTACAGGGCAGAGGGGAAAAACTGTTTTTT. Its protein product is CASSLQGRGEKLFF.

Comments on this clone: Other DNA sequences in the sample encode the same CDR3. V usage is TRBV5-1 and J usage is TRBJ1-2; no reliable D call. This CDR3 is built from 13 residues. Germline CDR1 reads SGHRS; CDR2 reads YFSETQ. V lost 0 bases and J 4 bases, leaving 7 bases between the germline ends. CDR3 sequence reads: CASSLAGFYGYTF. The CDR3, as DNA: TGCGCCAGCAGCTTGGCCGGATTCTATGGCTACACCTTC.

The chain has TRBV4-2 and TRBJ2-1; unclear D gene. V was trimmed by 2 bases and J by 8 bases, leaving 7 bases between them. CDR1 and CDR2 from the germline V gene are LGHNA and YNFKEQ. The CDR3 is 12 residues long. For the CDR3, the DNA is TGTGCCAGCAGCCAATATGTCCATGAGCAGTTCTTC. Translation: CASSQYVHEQFF.